The 16 T cell receptor beta chains given below trace back to one sample, sequenced in a study of blood T cell repertoires in COVID-19. Assay used: immunoSEQ multiplex PCR; TCRdb lists only in-frame clones, some missing. The sample yields about 100,000 clones, 80% to 90% seen once. The sequencing sample was made of peripheral blood. These receptors all come from a human donor in a cohort sampled during active COVID-19.

The chain has TRBV7-9 and TRBJ2-1; 13 nucleotides match TRBD2. CDR1 and CDR2 (germline): SEHNR, FQNEAQ (reference sequence). The V segment lost 3 bases and the J segment 7 bases; nucleotides outside the gene matches: 6. The CDR3 extends over 16 amino acids. CDR3 sequence reads: CASSLTSGRIGNEQFF. The CDR3 DNA is TGTGCCAGCAGCTTGACTAGCGGGAGGATCGGAAATGAGCAGTTCTTC.

This chain connects TRBV18 to TRBJ2-5, with TRBD2 matching over 12 bases. CDR1 and CDR2 (germline): KGHSH, LQKENI. Trimming at V came to 6 bases and at J to 3 bases, leaving 5 bases not matched to a gene. This CDR3 comprises 15 residues. CDR3 sequence (DNA): TGTGCCAGCTCGCGGACTAGCGGGAACAAAGAGACCCAGTACTTC. Amino acids: CASSRTSGNKETQYF.

This clone occurred a few times. J is TRBJ2-7 and V is TRBV10-3; 8 positions agree with TRBD2. J lost 6 bases, V lost 7 bases, and 11 bases had no gene match. The CDR3 spans 14 residues. Germline V lookup: CDR1 ENHRY, CDR2 SYGVKD. The CDR3 nucleotides are TGTGCCATCAATGTGGCGGCGGGAGGCGGCGAGCAGTACTTC. This codes for CAINVAAGGGEQYF.

This rearrangement joins TRBV7-2 to TRBJ2-7, with a possible D match to TRBD2 (5 bases). V lost 5 bases to trimming and J lost 4 bases, with 15 bases between them. The CDR3 consists of 14 residues. Per germline, CDR1 SGHTA and CDR2 FQGNSA. CDR3 residues: CASSPGITIYEQYF. The CDR3 DNA reads as TGTGCCAGCAGCCCCGGGATTACCATTTACGAGCAGTACTTC.

The chain employs TRBV5-1 and TRBJ1-1; 10 nucleotides match TRBD1. This CDR3 spans 17 amino acids. The germline V gene encodes CDR1 SGHRS and CDR2 YFSETQ. The ends lost 6 bases at V and 5 bases at J; junction bases unmatched: 16. The CDR3 coding sequence is TGCGCCAGCACCTCGGACAGGGGGGCCGGGGTAGGGACTGAAGCTTTCTTT. It is translated as CASTSDRGAGVGTEAFF.

This clone was recorded once. The rearrangement uses TRBV6-6 and TRBJ2-1; 11 nucleotides match TRBD2. The length of the CDR3 is 14 residues. CDR1 and CDR2 from the germline V gene are MNHNY and SVGAGI (reference sequence). The V gene end was trimmed by 8 bases and the J gene end by 4 bases; junction bases not matched to a gene: 4. Here the CDR3 reads CASEGTSGYNEQFF. The CDR3, as DNA: TGTGCCAGCGAAGGGACTAGCGGTTACAATGAGCAGTTCTTC.

V is TRBV10-2 and J is TRBJ2-3; D is possibly TRBD2 (6 bases). Germline V gene lookup returns CDR1 WSHSY and CDR2 SAAADI. There are 19 residues in the CDR3. The germline V and J ends were trimmed by 3 bases and 0 bases, with 22 bases remaining between them. The CDR3 DNA follows: TGCGCCAGCAGTGACGGGGTCGGGAGCGGAACCTCTAGCACAGATACGCAGTATTTT. Amino acid sequence: CASSDGVGSGTSSTDTQYF.

The genes are TRBV19 and TRBJ2-7; D is unresolved. Trimming cost V 2 bases and J 7 bases, with 15 bases left between them. This CDR3 comprises 14 residues. CDR1 and CDR2 from the germline V gene are LNHDA and SQIVND (reference sequence). CDR3 DNA: TGTGCCAGTAGTATAAACAGTGGCACTGGGGAGCAGTACTTC. It yields the protein CASSINSGTGEQYF.

The chain links TRBV27 to TRBJ1-2; 10 bases align to TRBD1. The V and J ends lost 6 bases and 5 bases, in that order; junction bases with no gene match: 12. This CDR3 has 16 amino acids. The V gene's germline CDR1 is MNHEY and CDR2 SMNVEV (reference sequence). CDR3 DNA sequence: TGTGCCAGCAGACGCAGGGGGGACAGGGGAAATTATGGCTACACCTTC. Its protein product is CASRRRGDRGNYGYTF.

The chain is built from TRBV10-3 and TRBJ2-1; D is perhaps TRBD2 (5 bases). Germline CDR1 and CDR2: ENHRY and SYGVKD. The V end lost 3 bases, the J end lost 9 bases, and 18 bases lay between the germline ends. The CDR3 loop spans 15 amino acids. Written as DNA, the CDR3 is TGTGCCATCAGTGATAATAAGGGCCCGGGGAGTGAGCAGTTCTTC. The encoded protein is CAISDNKGPGSEQFF.

The V gene is TRBV7-8, the J gene TRBJ1-3, with D uncertain. This CDR3 spans 13 amino acids. V was clipped by 4 bases and J by 2 bases, with 6 bases between them. Looked up from germline, CDR1 is SGHVS and CDR2 is FQNEAQ. CDR3 residues: CASSSPAGNTIYF. CDR3 DNA sequence: TGTGCCAGCAGCTCCCCGGCTGGAAACACCATATATTTT.

This chain links TRBV19 with TRBJ1-1; 9 nucleotides match TRBD1. Germline CDR1 is LNHDA and CDR2 is SQIVND (reference sequence). The CDR3 contains 13 residues. J gave up 8 bases and V 6 bases, and 7 bases lay outside the gene matches. The CDR3 spells CASRVRTGGEAFF. CDR3 DNA: TGTGCCAGTAGGGTGCGAACAGGGGGCGAAGCTTTCTTT. Combining the CDR3 with reference TRBV19 and TRBJ1-1 gives the whole variable domain DGGITQSPKYLFRKEGQNVTLSCEQNLNHDAMYWYRQDPGQGLRLIYYSQIVNDFQKGDIAEGYSVSREKKESFPLTVTSAQKNPTAFYLCASRVRTGGEAFFGQGTRLTVV.

This clone came up once. V and J are TRBV7-6 and TRBJ2-1; D is undetermined. Trimming cost V 4 bases and J 4 bases, with 8 bases left between them. Germline CDR1 and CDR2: SGHVS and FNYEAQ. The length of the CDR3 is 13 residues. The CDR3 is CASSSQSYNEQFF. CDR3 coding DNA: TGTGCCAGCAGCTCCCAGTCATACAATGAGCAGTTCTTC.

The chain uses TRBV28 and TRBJ1-3; D might be TRBD1 (6 bases). The ends were cut back, 3 bases at V and 4 bases at J, with 13 bases in the middle. The CDR3 extends over 15 amino acids. Germline assignment: CDR1 MDHEN and CDR2 SYDVKM. Here the CDR3 reads CASSLGRGNGNTIYF. In nucleotides, the CDR3 is TGTGCCAGCAGTTTGGGGAGGGGGAACGGAAACACCATATATTTT. Supplemented by reference TRBV28 and TRBJ1-3, the full variable domain reads DVKVTQSSRYLVKRTGEKVFLECVQDMDHENMFWYRQDPGLGLRLIYFSYDVKMKEKGDIPEGYSVSREKKERFSLILESASTNQTSMYLCASSLGRGNGNTIYFGEGSWLTVV.

This sequence joins TRBV12-3 or TRBV12-4 and TRBJ2-7; no clear D. Trimming pared 1 base from V and 0 bases from J, leaving 4 bases between. The CDR3 is made up of 13 amino acids. CDR3 coding DNA: TGTGCCAGCAGTTTAGACAGCTCCTACGAGCAGTACTTC. Translated, it gives CASSLDSSYEQYF.

This chain uses TRBV9 with TRBJ1-3; TRBD1 matches at 8 bases. The length of the CDR3 is 14 residues. The V gene's germline CDR1 is SGDLS and CDR2 YYNGEE. Germline trimming cut 3 bases from V and 2 bases from J; bases unmatched to any gene: 1. The CDR3 here is CASSADRAGNTIYF. The CDR3 DNA is TGTGCCAGCAGCGCGGACAGGGCTGGAAACACCATATATTTT.